The source of this T cell receptor beta chain is a study of cytomegalovirus exposure and HLA in healthy donors. Note on this clone: The antigen remains unidentified.

Study-wide points: A later analysis reportedly found fewer N-insertions in an Asian-associated ancestry cluster than the roughly 670-donor mean. Most TCR sequences were uncommon, yet certain public TCRs appeared in many donors.

With 60 Vbeta and 13 Jbeta primers, the PCR was carried out. Sequenced by immunoSEQ multiplex PCR; TCRdb stores in-frame clones only, minus some. The sample includes about 190,000 clones, around 80% of them seen just once. Trimming removed 2 bases from V and 2 bases from J, with 10 bases in between. Germline lookup yields CDR1 SGHTA and CDR2 FQGNSA. The CDR3 extends over 14 amino acids. Material: PBMCs. This clonotype originated in a young woman in good health and CMV-seronegative. The V call is TRBV7-2, the J call TRBJ2-7, with D possibly matching TRBD1 (5 bases). The CDR3 reads CASSLQGAPYEQYF. The CDR3 region has the DNA TGTGCCAGCAGCTTACAAGGGGCCCCCTACGAGCAGTACTTC.